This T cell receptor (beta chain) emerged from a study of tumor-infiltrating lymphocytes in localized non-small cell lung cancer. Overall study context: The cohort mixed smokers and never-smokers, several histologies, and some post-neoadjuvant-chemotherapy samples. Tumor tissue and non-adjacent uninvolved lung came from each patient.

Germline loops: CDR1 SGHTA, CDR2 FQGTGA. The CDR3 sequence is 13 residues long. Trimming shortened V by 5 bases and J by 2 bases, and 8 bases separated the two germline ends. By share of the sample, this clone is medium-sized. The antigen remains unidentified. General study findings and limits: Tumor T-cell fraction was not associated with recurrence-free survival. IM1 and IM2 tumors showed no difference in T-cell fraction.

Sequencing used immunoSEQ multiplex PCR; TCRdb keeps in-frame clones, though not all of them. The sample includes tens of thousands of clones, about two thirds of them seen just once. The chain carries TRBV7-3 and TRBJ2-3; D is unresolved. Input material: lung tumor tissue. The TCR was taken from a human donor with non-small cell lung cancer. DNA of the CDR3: TGTGCCAGCAGCCCAAATCCCACAGATACGCAGTATTTT. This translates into CASSPNPTDTQYF.